This T cell receptor (beta chain) was identified in a study of T-cell memory formation after mild COVID-19. CDR1 and CDR2 (germline): SGHDT, YYEEEE. V lost 1 base and J 7 bases, leaving 6 bases between the germline ends. This CDR3 has 12 amino acids. TCRdb itself ran the 5' RACE reads through MiXCR, one entry per CDR3 protein. In the table there are roughly 250,000 distinct CDR3 sequences, around 17% of which are singletons. At least ten counts were recorded for this clonotype. Sequencing was performed on PBMCs or a T cell subset sorted from them (not recorded which). The receptor comes from a young man who had mild COVID-19 (a few samples of this study predate the infection). Cell type and time point are not known. V is TRBV5-6 and J is TRBJ2-4; D is unresolved. CDR3 region: CASSLLGNIQYF. Here the CDR3 DNA reads TGTGCCAGCAGCTTGCTTGGGAACATTCAGTACTTC.